Below are 26 T cell receptor beta chains sequenced from a single sample in a study of Tregs in tolerant kidney transplant recipients. The repertoire was sequenced with immunoSEQ multiplex PCR; TCRdb's copy has only in-frame clones and lacks some. Among more than 60,000 clones listed, roughly 98% were seen once. Sequencing was performed on CD4+ T cells from blood, taken before the transplant. These receptors came from a human donor who received a combined kidney and bone marrow transplant.

V is TRBV25-1 and J is TRBJ2-3; 8 bases map to TRBD2. The CDR3 runs 18 residues. The germline V gene encodes CDR1 MGHDK and CDR2 SYGVNS. The V and J ends lost 3 bases and 0 bases, in that order; junction bases with no gene match: 11. The CDR3 coding sequence is TGTGCCAGCAGTGACCCCGCGGGGGCTAGCGGGAGCACAGATACGCAGTATTTT. It codes for CASSDPAGASGSTDTQYF. Variable domain in full (rest from reference TRBV25-1 and TRBJ2-3): EADIYQTPRYLVIGTGKKITLECSQTMGHDKMYWYQQDPGMELHLIHYSYGVNSTEKGDLSSESTVSRIRTEHFPLTLESARPSHTSQYLCASSDPAGASGSTDTQYFGPGTRLTVL.

The chain carries TRBV27 and TRBJ2-2, with 9 bases fitting TRBD2. V lost 3 bases to trimming and J lost 3 bases; unmatched junction nucleotides: 8. CDR3 length equals 17 residues. CDR1 and CDR2 (germline): MNHEY, SMNVEV (reference sequence). The CDR3 region has the DNA TGTGCCAGCAGTTTGAAGCGGGGGGTAATCGACACCGGGGAGCTGTTTTTT. Translated: CASSLKRGVIDTGELFF.

The gene calls are TRBV15 and TRBJ2-3; possibly TRBD1 for D (6 bases). This CDR3 has 16 residues. Germline lookup yields CDR1 LNHNV and CDR2 YYDKDF (reference sequence). The V end lost 0 bases, the J end lost 3 bases, and 13 bases lay between the germline ends. The CDR3 spells CATSRDHRERTDTQYF. CDR3 in DNA: TGTGCCACCAGCAGAGATCACAGGGAGAGGACAGATACGCAGTATTTT. The entire variable domain, with the rest obtained from reference TRBV15 and TRBJ2-3, is as follows: DAMVIQNPRYQVTQFGKPVTLSCSQTLNHNVMYWYQQKSSQAPKLLFHYYDKDFNNEADTPDNFQSRRPNTSFCFLDIRSPGLGDTAMYLCATSRDHRERTDTQYFGPGTRLTVL.

The CDR3 here is CASSSVSGVGDTEAFF. As DNA, the CDR3 is TGTGCCAGCAGCTCAGTTTCAGGGGTGGGGGACACTGAAGCTTTCTTT. The rearrangement joins TRBV11-3 to TRBJ1-1; a weak D match, TRBD1 (6 bases). The CDR3 contains 16 residues. CDR1 and CDR2 from the germline V gene are SGHNT and YENEEA. The V end lost 4 bases, the J end lost 3 bases, and 18 bases lay between the germline ends.

The chain couples TRBV5-1 to TRBJ2-3; 7 bases fit TRBD2. This CDR3 has 17 residues. The V and J ends lost 4 bases and 1 base, in that order; junction bases with no gene match: 12. Germline V gene data show CDR1 as SGHRS and CDR2 as YFSETQ. For the CDR3, the DNA is TGCGCCAGCAGCCCGGGAGGCGGGGGAGTCGGCACAGATACGCAGTATTTT. Translated: CASSPGGGGVGTDTQYF.

The chain employs TRBV6-5 and TRBJ1-2; TRBD1 aligns across 9 bases. This CDR3 comprises 14 residues. Trimming cost V 7 bases and J 4 bases; bases outside gene matches: 7. From germline, CDR1 is MNHEY and CDR2 SVGAGI. This chain's CDR3 is CASTKDRGGYGYTF. CDR3 coding DNA: TGTGCCAGCACCAAAGACAGGGGGGGCTATGGCTACACCTTC.

The J gene is TRBJ2-7, the V gene TRBV7-9; 12 positions agree with TRBD2. With V trimmed by 4 bases and J by 4 bases, 2 bases remained unmatched. Germline V gene data show CDR1 as SEHNR and CDR2 as FQNEAQ (reference sequence). This CDR3 has 14 residues. The DNA for the CDR3 is TGTGCCAGCAGCTCAGGGACTAGCGGGTACGAGCAGTACTTC. It translates to CASSSGTSGYEQYF.

J is TRBJ2-1 and V is TRBV7-8; tentative D call: TRBD1 (5 bases). The germline CDR1 and CDR2 sequences are SGHVS and FQNEAQ. The CDR3 is 13 amino acids. Trimming pared 3 bases from V and 5 bases from J, leaving 8 bases between. The CDR3: CASSLTVNNEQFF. The CDR3 DNA follows: TGTGCCAGCAGCTTGACAGTTAACAATGAGCAGTTCTTC.

This rearrangement joins TRBV19 to TRBJ1-3; D might be TRBD1 (5 bases). Germline-derived CDR1 and CDR2 are LNHDA and SQIVND (reference sequence). The CDR3 length is 16 residues. V lost 3 bases, J lost 1 base, and 13 bases lay in between. The CDR3 DNA sequence: TGTGCCAGTAGTATTCAGGCCCCAGGGTCTGGAAACACCATATATTTT. Translating it yields CASSIQAPGSGNTIYF.

V and J are TRBV5-4 and TRBJ2-2; the D gene is possibly TRBD1 (5 bases). This CDR3 is 15 amino acids long. Trimming removed 2 bases from V and 1 base from J, with 9 bases in between. Germline-derived CDR1 and CDR2 are SGHNT and YYREEE (reference sequence). CDR3 DNA sequence: TGTGCCAGCAGCTTAACCAGGGTGAACACCGGGGAGCTGTTTTTT. This encodes CASSLTRVNTGELFF.

J is TRBJ1-5 and V is TRBV12-5; D might be TRBD1 (6 bases). Germline V gene sequence: CDR1 LGHNT, CDR2 FRNRAP. Trimming shortened V by 6 bases and J by 7 bases, and 16 bases separated the two germline ends. The CDR3 runs to 14 residues. DNA of the CDR3: TGTGCTAGTGGGTTTACAGGGAATGGGCAGCCCCAGCATTTT. As protein: CASGFTGNGQPQHF. The variable domain in full, completed from reference TRBV12-5 and TRBJ1-5, reads DARVTQTPRHKVTEMGQEVTMRCQPILGHNTVFWYRQTMMQGLELLAYFRNRAPLDDSGMPKDRFSAEMPDATLATLKIQPSEPRDSAVYFCASGFTGNGQPQHFGDGTRLSIL.

This chain links TRBV20-1 with TRBJ1-2, with D unclear. V gave up 3 bases and J gave up 8 bases, with 7 bases separating them. Germline-derived CDR1 and CDR2 are DFQATT and SNEGSKA (reference sequence). The CDR3 extends over 10 amino acids. CDR3 protein: CSASGEGYTF. In DNA, the CDR3 is TGCAGTGCTAGCGGGGAAGGCTACACCTTC.

This chain uses TRBV29-1 with TRBJ2-3; D not resolved. The length of the CDR3 is 12 residues. Germline CDR1 SQVTM, CDR2 ANQGSEA. The V and J ends lost 3 bases and 4 bases respectively, with 8 bases between them. CDR3 nucleotide sequence: TGCAGCGTTGACCCCCGGGCAGATACGCAGTATTTT. Its protein product is CSVDPRADTQYF.

This chain links TRBV28 with TRBJ2-5, with D tentatively TRBD1 (5 bases). This CDR3 region has 15 residues. The V end was cut by 0 bases, the J end by 2 bases, with 10 bases between. Germline V gives CDR1 MDHEN, CDR2 SYDVKM. CDR3 sequence reads: CASSLWAQGQETQYF. The CDR3 coding sequence is TGTGCCAGCAGTTTATGGGCCCAGGGTCAAGAGACCCAGTACTTC.

The chain uses TRBV30 and TRBJ2-7; a possible D gene is TRBD1 (6 bases). V lost 4 bases to trimming and J lost 6 bases, with 16 bases between them. Germline assignment: CDR1 GTSNPN and CDR2 SVGIG (reference sequence). The length of the CDR3 is 13 residues. The CDR3 nucleotides read TGTGCCTGGACCGGGACACGCCCGGGCGAGCAGTACTTC. Encoded protein: CAWTGTRPGEQYF.

The chain links TRBV6-4 to TRBJ2-1; 9 nucleotides match TRBD2. CDR1 and CDR2 from the germline V gene are MRHNA and SNTAGT. The CDR3 is 15 residues long. Trimming at V came to 4 bases and at J to 4 bases, leaving 5 bases not matched to a gene. The CDR3 DNA reads as TGTGCCAGCAGTGTGGTAGCGGGAGAATACAATGAGCAGTTCTTC. Amino acid sequence: CASSVVAGEYNEQFF.

The chain couples TRBV25-1 to TRBJ2-7, with 12 nucleotides matching TRBD1. V lost 6 bases, J lost 5 bases, and 8 bases stayed unmatched. Per germline, CDR1 MGHDK and CDR2 SYGVNS. This CDR3 region has 15 residues. The DNA of the CDR3 is TGTGCCAGCAGACCGGGACAGGGGGCATACCACGAGCAGTACTTC. As protein: CASRPGQGAYHEQYF.

The chain uses TRBV14 and TRBJ2-3; TRBD2 matches 9 bases. This CDR3 spans 15 amino acids. CDR1 and CDR2 (germline): SGHDN, FVKESK. V shed 1 base, J shed 5 bases, and the junction held 4 bases outside the gene matches. The CDR3 reads CASSQGGLARDTQYF. In DNA, the CDR3 is TGTGCCAGCAGCCAAGGAGGACTAGCGAGAGATACGCAGTATTTT.

This CDR3 reads CSVDVGSSYEQYF. The CDR3, as DNA: TGCAGCGTTGATGTGGGGAGCTCCTACGAGCAGTACTTC. This sequence joins TRBV29-1 and TRBJ2-7, with D perhaps TRBD2 (5 bases). CDR3 length: 13 residues. V was shortened by 3 bases and J by 0 bases, with 9 bases between the two germline ends. The V gene's germline CDR1 is SQVTM and CDR2 ANQGSEA.

V gene TRBV7-6 combines with J gene TRBJ2-1, with D unclear. In germline, CDR1 is SGHVS, CDR2 FNYEAQ. Trimming shortened V by 6 bases and J by 1 base, and 10 bases separated the two germline ends. The CDR3 has 14 residues. In DNA, the CDR3 is TGTGCCAGCAGGCCCCTGAGTTCCTACAATGAGCAGTTCTTC. Translating gives CASRPLSSYNEQFF.

The CDR3 region has the DNA TGTGCCAGTAGTATAGTAAGGGAGCCCCGGCACACCTTC. Its protein is CASSIVREPRHTF. The chain employs TRBV19 and TRBJ1-2; D is undetermined. CDR1 and CDR2 (germline): LNHDA, SQIVND (reference sequence). V was clipped by 1 base and J by 12 bases, with 15 bases between them. CDR3 length: 13 residues.

CDR3 loop: CASKGLAYNEQFF. The CDR3 nucleotides read TGTGCCAGCAAGGGACTAGCCTACAATGAGCAGTTCTTC. The chain recombines TRBV2 with TRBJ2-1; 8 positions match TRBD2. The CDR3 has 13 residues. Germline V CDR1 and CDR2: SNHLY, FYNNEI. The junction had 1 base not matched to a gene; V was cut back by 7 bases and J by 2 bases.

This sequence joins TRBV5-6 and TRBJ2-3, with 14 bases identical to TRBD2. This CDR3 spans 17 amino acids. V trimming: 1 base; J trimming: 5 bases; junction bases outside the gene matches: 6. The germline gives CDR1 SGHDT, CDR2 YYEEEE. Here the CDR3 reads CASSLKTSGGAGDTQYF. DNA of the CDR3: TGTGCCAGCAGCTTGAAGACTAGCGGGGGGGCGGGAGATACGCAGTATTTT. Using reference TRBV5-6 and TRBJ2-3 for the parts outside the CDR3, the full variable domain is DAGVTQSPTHLIKTRGQQVTLRCSPKSGHDTVSWYQQALGQGPQFIFQYYEEEERQRGNFPDRFSGHQFPNYSSELNVNALLLGDSALYLCASSLKTSGGAGDTQYFGPGTRLTVL.

This chain uses TRBV15 with TRBJ2-5, with TRBD1 identical over 12 bases. CDR3 length: 17 residues. V trimming: 7 bases; J trimming: 6 bases; junction bases outside the gene matches: 15. CDR1 LNHNV and CDR2 YYDKDF come from the germline V gene (reference sequence). This CDR3 is CATTSRGGQGAKKTQYF. Here the CDR3 DNA reads TGTGCCACCACTTCTAGGGGGGGACAGGGGGCTAAAAAGACCCAGTACTTC.

This rearrangement joins TRBV18 to TRBJ2-7, with 10 positions matching TRBD2. The CDR3 length is 19 residues. V lost 2 bases, J lost 1 base, and 14 bases stayed unmatched. Germline V gene data show CDR1 as KGHSH and CDR2 as LQKENI. The CDR3 DNA is TGTGCCAGCTCACCAGTAGCTAGCGGGAGTTCAATCCCTTCCTACGAGCAGTACTTC. This codes for CASSPVASGSSIPSYEQYF.

This sequence joins TRBV6-5 and TRBJ2-1; tentative D call: TRBD1 (6 bases). V dropped 5 bases and J dropped 6 bases, with 11 bases sitting between them. Per germline, CDR1 MNHEY and CDR2 SVGAGI. The CDR3 spans 13 residues. DNA of the CDR3: TGTGCCAGCAGTCGGGACAAAGTCAATGAGCAGTTCTTC. It translates to CASSRDKVNEQFF.